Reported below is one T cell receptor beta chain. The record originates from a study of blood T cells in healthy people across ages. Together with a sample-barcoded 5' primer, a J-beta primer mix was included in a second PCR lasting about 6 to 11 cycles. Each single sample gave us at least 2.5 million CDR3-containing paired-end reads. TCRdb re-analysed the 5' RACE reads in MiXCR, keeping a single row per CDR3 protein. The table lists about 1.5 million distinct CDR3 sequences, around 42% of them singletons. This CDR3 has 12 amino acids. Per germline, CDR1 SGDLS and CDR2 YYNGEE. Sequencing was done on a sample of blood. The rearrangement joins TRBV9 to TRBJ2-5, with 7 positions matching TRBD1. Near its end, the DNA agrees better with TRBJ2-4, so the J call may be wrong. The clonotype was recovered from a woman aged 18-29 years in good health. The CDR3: CASSAQGDIQYF. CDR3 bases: TGTGCCAGCAGCGCCCAGGGGGACATTCAGTACTTC.